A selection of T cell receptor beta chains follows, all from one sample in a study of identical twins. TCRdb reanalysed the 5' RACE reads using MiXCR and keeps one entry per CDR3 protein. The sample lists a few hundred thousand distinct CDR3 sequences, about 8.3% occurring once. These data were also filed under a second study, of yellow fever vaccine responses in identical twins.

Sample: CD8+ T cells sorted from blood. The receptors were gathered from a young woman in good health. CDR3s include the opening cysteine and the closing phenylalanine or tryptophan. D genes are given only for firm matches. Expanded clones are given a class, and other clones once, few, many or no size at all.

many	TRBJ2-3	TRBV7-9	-	CASSPGYTQYF	TGTGCCAGCAGCCCAGGATATACGCAGTATTTT
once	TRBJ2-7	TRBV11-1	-	CASSLLLTPYEQYF	TGTGCCAGCAGCCTTTTACTAACTCCCTACGAGCAGTACTTC
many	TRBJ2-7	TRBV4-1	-	CASSPRDVAYEQYF	TGCGCCAGCAGCCCTCGGGACGTTGCCTACGAGCAGTACTTC
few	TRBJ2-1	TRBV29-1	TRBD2	CSVEGLAAEQFF	TGCAGCGTTGAAGGACTAGCGGCCGAGCAGTTCTTC
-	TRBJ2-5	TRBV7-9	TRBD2	CASSSPGLYRETQYF	TGTGCCAGCAGCTCCCCGGGACTATATCGGGAGACCCAGTACTTC
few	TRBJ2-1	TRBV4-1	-	CASSQVAGHNEQFF	TGCGCCAGCAGCCAAGTGGCAGGCCACAATGAGCAGTTCTTC
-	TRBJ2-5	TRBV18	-	CASARTDQETQYF	TGTGCCAGCGCAAGGACGGACCAAGAGACCCAGTACTTC
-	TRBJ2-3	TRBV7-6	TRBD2	CASTRLAGLADTQYF	TGTGCCAGCACCAGACTAGCGGGGTTGGCAGATACGCAGTATTTT
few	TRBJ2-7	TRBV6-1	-	CASMRFATLIFYEQYF	TGTGCCAGCATGCGATTTGCAACCTTGATATTCTACGAGCAGTACTTC
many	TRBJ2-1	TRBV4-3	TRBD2	CASSQVGFSSGPYNEQFF	TGCGCCAGCAGCCAAGTTGGTTTTTCTAGCGGGCCCTACAATGAGCAGTTCTTC
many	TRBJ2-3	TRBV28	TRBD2	CASIPGLAGGVTDTQYF	TGTGCCAGCATCCCGGGACTAGCGGGAGGGGTCACAGATACGCAGTATTTT
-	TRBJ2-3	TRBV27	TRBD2	CASSLSSGVLDTQYF	TGTGCCAGCAGTTTATCTAGCGGGGTGTTAGATACGCAGTATTTT
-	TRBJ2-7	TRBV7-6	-	CASSTVDSTDYEQYF	TGTGCCAGCAGCACCGTCGATTCCACAGACTACGAGCAGTACTTC
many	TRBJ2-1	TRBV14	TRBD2	CASSPRPVSGHNEQFF	TGTGCCAGCAGCCCCCGCCCGGTTAGCGGGCACAATGAGCAGTTCTTC
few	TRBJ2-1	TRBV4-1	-	CASSRGSYNEQFF	TGCGCCAGCAGCCGCGGCTCCTACAATGAGCAGTTCTTC
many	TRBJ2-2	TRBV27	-	CASKYPGASGELFF	TGTGCCAGCAAGTACCCAGGGGCGTCCGGGGAGCTGTTTTTT
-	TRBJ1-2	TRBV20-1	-	CSARDRGGGYTF	TGCAGTGCTAGAGATAGGGGTGGTGGCTACACCTTC
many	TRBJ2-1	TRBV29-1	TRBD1	CSVEAVRDRAYNEQFF	TGCAGCGTTGAAGCGGTCAGGGACAGGGCCTACAATGAGCAGTTCTTC
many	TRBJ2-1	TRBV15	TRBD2	CATSGRGGHNEQFF	TGTGCCACCAGCGGCCGGGGGGGGCACAATGAGCAGTTCTTC
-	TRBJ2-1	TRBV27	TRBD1	CASSLSIDRVENEQFF	TGTGCCAGCAGTTTATCCATTGACAGGGTTGAGAATGAGCAGTTCTTC
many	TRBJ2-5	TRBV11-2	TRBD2	CASSLFPSGDEQETQYF	TGTGCCAGCAGCTTATTCCCTAGCGGGGACGAACAAGAGACCCAGTACTTC
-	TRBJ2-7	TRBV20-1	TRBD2	CSANGLAGGGEQYF	TGCAGTGCTAACGGACTAGCGGGAGGAGGTGAGCAGTACTTC
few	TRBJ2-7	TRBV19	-	CASSIRDIRSYEQYF	TGTGCCAGTAGTATCCGGGATATAAGATCCTACGAGCAGTACTTC
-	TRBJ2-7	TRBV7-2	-	CASSWGDRGTEQYF	TGTGCCAGCAGCTGGGGGGACAGAGGAACGGAGCAGTACTTC
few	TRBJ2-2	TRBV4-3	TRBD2	CASSQGWLAGVGSTGELFF	TGCGCCAGCAGCCAAGGCTGGCTAGCGGGAGTAGGGTCCACCGGGGAGCTGTTTTTT
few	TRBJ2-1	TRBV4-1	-	CASSRTDSVDEQFF	TGCGCCAGCAGCCGCACTGATAGCGTAGATGAGCAGTTCTTC
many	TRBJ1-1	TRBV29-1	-	CSVGGGTEAFF	TGCAGCGTTGGTGGGGGAACTGAAGCTTTCTTT
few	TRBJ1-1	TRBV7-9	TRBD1	CASSLDQGTGIIEAFF	TGTGCCAGCAGCTTAGATCAGGGGACAGGCATAATTGAAGCTTTCTTT
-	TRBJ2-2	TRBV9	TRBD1	CASSVETGVLPGELFF	TGTGCCAGCAGCGTAGAGACAGGGGTCTTGCCCGGGGAGCTGTTTTTT
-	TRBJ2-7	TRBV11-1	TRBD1	CASSRQGAYEQYF	TGTGCCAGCAGCCGACAGGGGGCCTACGAGCAGTACTTC
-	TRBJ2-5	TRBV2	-	CASSFLPGGNTQETQYF	TGTGCCAGCAGTTTCCTTCCGGGGGGCAACACCCAAGAGACCCAGTACTTC
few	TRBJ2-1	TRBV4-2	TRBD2	CASSQEAGGGYNEQFF	TGTGCCAGCAGCCAAGAAGCGGGAGGGGGGTACAATGAGCAGTTCTTC
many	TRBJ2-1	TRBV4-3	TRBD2	CASSRFLAGEGNEQFF	TGCGCCAGCAGCCGCTTTCTAGCGGGAGAGGGAAATGAGCAGTTCTTC
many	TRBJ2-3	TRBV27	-	CASRPPQGDTQYF	TGTGCCAGCAGGCCCCCACAGGGTGATACGCAGTATTTT
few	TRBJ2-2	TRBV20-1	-	CSARDLQDLANTGELFF	TGCAGTGCTAGAGATCTCCAGGACCTAGCGAACACCGGGGAGCTGTTTTTT
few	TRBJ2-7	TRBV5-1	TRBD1	CASSLDAGTGLFEQYF	TGCGCCAGCAGCTTGGACGCGGGGACAGGGTTATTCGAGCAGTACTTC
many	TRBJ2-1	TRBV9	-	CASSVDSYNEQFF	TGTGCCAGCAGCGTAGACTCATACAATGAGCAGTTCTTC
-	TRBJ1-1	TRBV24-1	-	CASRDTANTEAFF	TGTGCCAGTCGGGACACCGCAAACACTGAAGCTTTCTTT
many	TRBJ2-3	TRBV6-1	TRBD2	CASSEVAGGGTDTQYF	TGTGCCAGCAGTGAAGTCGCGGGAGGGGGGACAGATACGCAGTATTTT
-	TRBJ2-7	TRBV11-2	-	CASSLGGDSDEQYF	TGTGCCAGCAGCTTAGGGGGGGATTCCGACGAGCAGTACTTC
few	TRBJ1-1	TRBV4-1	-	CASSQESAFYTEAFF	TGCGCCAGCAGCCAAGAAAGTGCCTTCTACACTGAAGCTTTCTTT
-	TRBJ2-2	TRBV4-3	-	CASSQDRAGRSGELFF	TGCGCCAGCAGCCAAGATCGTGCAGGGAGGTCCGGGGAGCTGTTTTTT
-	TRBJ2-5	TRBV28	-	CASSIRTAVGETQYF	TGTGCCAGCAGTATCAGGACTGCAGTAGGAGAGACCCAGTACTTC
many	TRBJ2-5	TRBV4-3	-	CASSSNREETQYF	TGCGCCAGCAGCTCAAACAGGGAGGAGACCCAGTACTTC
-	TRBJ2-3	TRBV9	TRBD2	CASSPSGGVKDTQYF	TGTGCCAGCAGCCCTAGCGGGGGGGTCAAGGATACGCAGTATTTT
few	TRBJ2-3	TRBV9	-	CASTPARGGDTQYF	TGTGCCAGCACCCCTGCGAGGGGGGGCGATACGCAGTATTTT
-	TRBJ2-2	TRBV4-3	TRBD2	CASSQIAGGGTGELFF	TGCGCCAGCAGCCAAATAGCGGGAGGAGGGACCGGGGAGCTGTTTTTT
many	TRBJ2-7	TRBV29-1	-	CSVVSPSYEQYF	TGCAGCGTTGTAAGTCCTTCCTACGAGCAGTACTTC
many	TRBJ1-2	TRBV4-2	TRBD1	CASSGQGALNYGYTF	TGTGCCAGCAGCGGACAGGGGGCCTTAAACTATGGCTACACCTTC
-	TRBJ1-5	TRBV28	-	CASSLFRQDSQHF	TGTGCCAGCAGTTTATTCCGACAGGATTCCCAGCATTTT
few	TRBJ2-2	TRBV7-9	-	CASSFSAGRSYGELFF	TGTGCCAGCAGCTTTTCGGCAGGGCGTTCTTACGGGGAGCTGTTTTTT
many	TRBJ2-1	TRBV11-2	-	CASSLRDIPSSSYNEQFF	TGTGCCAGCAGCTTACGGGACATACCATCCTCCTCCTACAATGAGCAGTTCTTC
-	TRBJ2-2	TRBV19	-	CASGTLPGELFF	TGTGCCAGTGGGACTCTACCCGGGGAGCTGTTTTTT
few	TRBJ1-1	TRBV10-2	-	CASSEFLSGLDEAFF	TGCGCCAGCAGTGAGTTCCTATCAGGGTTGGATGAAGCTTTCTTT
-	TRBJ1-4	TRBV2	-	CADRDSNEKLFF	TGTGCCGACCGGGATTCTAATGAAAAACTGTTTTTT